Listed here are 18 T cell receptor beta chains from one sample, sequenced in a study of blood T cell repertoires in COVID-19. Some clones are missing from TCRdb's copy, which holds only in-frame ones; the method was immunoSEQ multiplex PCR. The table includes some 65,000 clones, roughly 74% detected once. Sequencing used peripheral blood. The receptor set was obtained from a woman older than 75 with acute or convalescent COVID-19.

This chain connects TRBV7-2 to TRBJ1-5; D is perhaps TRBD1 (5 bases). The CDR3 is 13 residues long. The V gene's germline CDR1 is SGHTA and CDR2 FQGNSA. Between the trimmed V and J ends, which lost 5 bases and 7 bases, there was a span of 12 bases. The CDR3 bases are TGTGCCAGCAGCCCCGCGCGGGGGCAGCCCCAGCATTTT. The encoded protein is CASSPARGQPQHF.

This clone was counted a single time. The chain couples TRBV6-6 to TRBJ1-5; possible D gene TRBD1, 5 bases. The CDR3 has 13 residues. Trimming stripped 8 bases from V and 2 bases from J, with 10 bases between. Germline V gene lookup returns CDR1 MNHNY and CDR2 SVGAGI (reference sequence). In DNA form, the CDR3 reads TGTGCCAGCCGCGGGGGAGGCAATCAGCCCCAGCATTTT. Translation gives CASRGGGNQPQHF.

The CDR3 bases are TGTGCCAGCAGCTTAGTCGGGGGGGCCAACGTCCTGACTTTC. Translating it yields CASSLVGGANVLTF. The chain is built from TRBV11-2 and TRBJ2-6; D gene uncertain. CDR1 and CDR2 from the germline V gene are SGHAT and FQNNGV. There are 14 residues in the CDR3. V dropped 1 base and J dropped 4 bases, with 5 bases sitting between them.

The V and J genes are TRBV6-1 and TRBJ2-1; D is possibly TRBD2 (5 bases). Germline V lookup: CDR1 MNHNS, CDR2 SASEGT. Trimming removed 4 bases from V and 0 bases from J, with 16 bases in between. This CDR3 has 17 residues. This CDR3 is CASSARPRVSSYNEQFF. The CDR3 coding sequence is TGTGCCAGCAGTGCACGGCCGCGGGTTAGCTCCTACAATGAGCAGTTCTTC.

The CDR3 DNA follows: TGTGCCTACCACCCCAGGACAGGGGCCTCAGGTAGGAACACTGAAGCTTTCTTT. Translation: CAYHPRTGASGRNTEAFF. This chain connects TRBV30 to TRBJ1-1, with 9 bases fitting TRBD1. Per the germline V gene, CDR1 is GTSNPN and CDR2 is SVGIG (reference sequence). The CDR3 totals 18 residues. V shed 7 bases and J 1 base; nucleotides not matched to a gene: 19.

The chain combines TRBV28 with TRBJ1-1, with 8 bases identical to TRBD1. The CDR3 runs 15 residues. Trimming took 5 bases from V and 1 from J; bases not matched to a gene: 6. Germline V gene lookup returns CDR1 MDHEN and CDR2 SYDVKM. CDR3 nucleotide sequence: TGTGCCAGCAGTGCCTGGACAGGGAGGAACACTGAAGCTTTCTTT. This encodes CASSAWTGRNTEAFF.

The CDR3 is CASSPAGTYSGELFF. CDR3 coding DNA: TGTGCCAGCAGTCCCGCCGGGACTTACAGCGGGGAGCTGTTTTTT. The rearrangement links TRBV5-8 to TRBJ2-2; tentatively, D is TRBD2 (6 bases). In germline, CDR1 is SGHTS, CDR2 YDEGEE. This CDR3 comprises 15 residues. Trimming cost V 5 bases and J 7 bases, with 18 bases left between them.

This chain's CDR3 is CASSRQSGRAMNEQFF. The CDR3 DNA follows: TGTGCCAGCAGCCGTCAAAGCGGGAGGGCCATGAATGAGCAGTTCTTC. The genes are TRBV3-1 (or the pseudogene TRBV3-2) and TRBJ2-1, with 10 bases lining up with TRBD2. There are 16 residues in the CDR3. In germline, CDR1 is LGHDT, CDR2 YNNKEL (reference sequence). Trimming took 4 bases from V and 7 from J; bases not matched to a gene: 10.

This chain uses TRBV11-3 with TRBJ2-1; D call uncertain. V was shortened by 0 bases and J by 4 bases, with 7 bases between the two germline ends. The CDR3 has 14 amino acids. Germline CDR1 reads SGHNT; CDR2 reads YENEEA. CDR3 nucleotide sequence: TGTGCCAGCAGCTTAGATCCGGGTTACAATGAGCAGTTCTTC. This codes for CASSLDPGYNEQFF. Using reference TRBV11-3 and TRBJ2-1 for the parts outside the CDR3, the full variable domain is EAGVVQSPRYKIIEKKQPVAFWCNPISGHNTLYWYLQNLGQGPELLIRYENEEAVDDSQLPKDRFSAERLKGVDSTLKIQPAELGDSAVYLCASSLDPGYNEQFFGPGTRLTVL.

The genes are TRBV6-7 and TRBJ2-1; perhaps TRBD2 as D (6 bases). TRBV6-7 is identified as an open reading frame with a role that is uncertain. V was pared by 8 bases and J by 5 bases, with 16 bases between. The CDR3 is 14 amino acids. The CDR3: CASPHDGRDNEQFF. CDR3 in DNA: TGTGCCAGCCCCCATGACGGGAGAGACAATGAGCAGTTCTTC.

The chain is built from TRBV19 and TRBJ1-5, with D maybe TRBD1 (6 bases). V lost 1 base to trimming and J lost 0 bases, with 13 bases between them. This CDR3 contains 17 residues. Germline V gene data show CDR1 as LNHDA and CDR2 as SQIVND (reference sequence). CDR3 protein: CASSIVGQQYSNQPQHF. For the CDR3, the DNA is TGTGCCAGTAGTATAGTCGGACAGCAGTATAGCAATCAGCCCCAGCATTTT. Full variable domain (remainder filled in from reference TRBV19 and TRBJ1-5): DGGITQSPKYLFRKEGQNVTLSCEQNLNHDAMYWYRQDPGQGLRLIYYSQIVNDFQKGDIAEGYSVSREKKESFPLTVTSAQKNPTAFYLCASSIVGQQYSNQPQHFGDGTRLSIL.

This chain links TRBV11-3 with TRBJ2-3; tentative D call: TRBD1 (6 bases). There are 12 residues in the CDR3. Germline V CDR1 and CDR2: SGHNT, YENEEA. Trimming took off 8 bases at V and 1 base at J, with 7 bases between the two ends. Here the CDR3 reads CASGGRTDTQYF. The CDR3 nucleotides read TGTGCCAGCGGGGGCCGCACAGATACGCAGTATTTT.

CDR3 sequence reads: CASSLVPPGGRHEQYF. In nucleotides, the CDR3 is TGTGCCAGCAGCTTAGTACCCCCCGGAGGGAGACACGAGCAGTACTTC. The chain has TRBV11-2 and TRBJ2-7; maybe TRBD2 (6 bases). The CDR3 is 16 amino acids. The V gene lost 1 base and the J gene lost 5 bases, with 18 bases spanning the gap. Germline CDR1 is SGHAT and CDR2 is FQNNGV.

V is TRBV28 and J is TRBJ1-2; unclear D gene. V was trimmed by 10 bases and J by 6 bases, leaving 6 bases between them. This CDR3 comprises 9 residues. Per the germline V gene, CDR1 is MDHEN and CDR2 is SYDVKM. The CDR3 nucleotides are TGTGCCACATCGGATGGCTACACCTTC. Translation: CATSDGYTF.

The rearrangement joins TRBV28 to TRBJ2-2; 13 nucleotides align to TRBD2. CDR3 length: 16 residues. Germline trimming cut 2 bases from V and 6 bases from J; bases unmatched to any gene: 3. Per the germline V gene, CDR1 is MDHEN and CDR2 is SYDVKM. The CDR3 nucleotides are TGTGCCAGCAGTTTAGAGGGACTAGCGGGACCCGGGGAGCTGTTTTTT. Protein product: CASSLEGLAGPGELFF.

The chain joins TRBV28 to TRBJ2-2; the D is unclear. V dropped 8 bases and J dropped 7 bases, with 11 bases sitting between them. This CDR3 spans 12 amino acids. From germline, CDR1 is MDHEN and CDR2 SYDVKM. The CDR3 sequence: CASWSSGGELFF. The CDR3 region has the DNA TGTGCCAGCTGGAGTAGTGGCGGGGAGCTGTTTTTT.

This chain uses TRBV6-6 with TRBJ2-7, with 7 nucleotides matching TRBD2. The CDR3 extends over 16 amino acids. CDR1 MNHNY and CDR2 SVGAGI come from the germline V gene (reference sequence). V lost 5 bases and J lost 0; bases outside the gene matches: 10. The CDR3 loop reads CASSPRIAGFSYEQYF. The CDR3 DNA is TGTGCCAGCAGTCCAAGAATAGCGGGCTTCTCCTACGAGCAGTACTTC.

This chain uses TRBV6-5 with TRBJ2-7; tentative D call: TRBD2 (5 bases). CDR1 and CDR2 (germline): MNHEY, SVGAGI. This CDR3 comprises 15 residues. The V gene lost 0 bases and the J gene lost 2 bases, with 11 bases spanning the gap. The CDR3 sequence: CASSYSASGPYEQYF. In DNA, the CDR3 is TGTGCCAGCAGTTACTCCGCCAGCGGACCCTACGAGCAGTACTTC.